This entry lists 25 T cell receptor beta chains sequenced from one sample in a study of molecular identifiers for immune sequencing clone quantification. TCRdb passed the PCR reads through MiXCR, listing each CDR3 protein once. The sample has fewer than 100,000 distinct CDR3 sequences, about 21% seen once; the top ten hold roughly 1%. Sequenced material: naive CD8+ T cells from blood, with Jurkat cell RNA spiked in. Subset of the sample: FACS-sorted CD8+CD4-CCR7+CD45RA+ naive T cells. These receptors were taken from a human donor in good health. Some libraries in this study had Jurkat cell RNA spiked in.

This clonotype was found many times. The rearrangement links TRBV28 to TRBJ2-7; possibly TRBD1 for D (6 bases). Germline CDR1 is MDHEN and CDR2 is SYDVKM. V lost 3 bases to trimming and J lost 0 bases, with 15 bases between them. The CDR3 is made up of 16 amino acids. This chain's CDR3 is CASSFPRTASSYEQYF. For the CDR3, the DNA is TGTGCCAGCAGTTTCCCCCGGACAGCAAGCTCCTACGAGCAGTACTTC.

The V gene is TRBV7-9, the J gene TRBJ2-5, with no clear D. Trimming took off 4 bases at V and 5 bases at J, with 8 bases between the two ends. Per the germline V gene, CDR1 is SEHNR and CDR2 is FQNEAQ (reference sequence). CDR3 length: 12 residues. The CDR3 reads CASSSLRETQYF. The CDR3, as DNA: TGTGCCAGCAGCTCCCTCCGGGAGACCCAGTACTTC.

Details on this clonotype: This may stem from a read error, because a much larger clone lies one nucleotide away. CDR3: CAISGSSAGGTEAFF. The CDR3 nucleotides read TGTGCCATCAGTGGGTCAAGCGCAGGGGGCACTGAAGCTTTCTTT. The genes are TRBV10-3 and TRBJ1-1; 7 bases match TRBD1. V lost 4 bases and J lost 4; bases outside the gene matches: 9. Germline V gene data show CDR1 as ENHRY and CDR2 as SYGVKD. The CDR3 loop spans 15 amino acids.

On this clonotype itself: This may arise from a read error, as a much more abundant clone is one base away. This chain joins TRBV7-2 and TRBJ2-7, with 9 bases fitting TRBD1. The CDR3 is 13 residues long. CDR1 is SGHTA and CDR2 is FQGNSA in the germline V gene. CDR3 bases: TGTGCCTGCAGCCCCGGGACAGGGTTCGAGCAGTACTTC. It yields the protein CACSPGTGFEQYF.

This sequence joins TRBV7-9 and TRBJ1-6; 7 bases line up with TRBD1. Germline assignment: CDR1 SEHNR and CDR2 FQNEAQ (reference sequence). V shed 5 bases and J 5 bases; nucleotides not matched to a gene: 3. This CDR3 spans 14 amino acids. The CDR3 bases are TGTGCCAGCAGCCGGGACAGCGATAATTCACCCCTCCACTTT. It codes for CASSRDSDNSPLHF. Supplemented by reference TRBV7-9 and TRBJ1-6, the full variable domain reads DTGVSQNPRHKITKRGQNVTFRCDPISEHNRLYWYRQTLGQGPEFLTYFQNEAQLEKSRLLSDRFSAERPKGSFSTLEIQRTEQGDSAMYLCASSRDSDNSPLHFGNGTRLTVT.

This clonotype was seen only a few times. This chain uses TRBV19 with TRBJ1-1; D is uncertain. The V end lost 5 bases, the J end lost 3 bases, and 16 bases lay between the germline ends. Germline CDR1 is LNHDA and CDR2 is SQIVND (reference sequence). The CDR3 totals 15 residues. The CDR3 DNA reads as TGTGCCAGTAGTCCCTTCTCTTCCCGCGACACTGAAGCTTTCTTT. Protein: CASSPFSSRDTEAFF.

The chain has TRBV4-1 and TRBJ2-7, with 7 bases aligning to TRBD1. In germline, CDR1 is MGHRA, CDR2 YSYEKL. CDR3 length: 13 residues. Unmatched junction bases numbered 5, after V lost 3 bases and J lost 6 bases. The CDR3 DNA is TGCGCCAGCAGCCAGCTTGGGACAGTCGAGCAGTACTTC. This sequence encodes CASSQLGTVEQYF.

DNA of the CDR3: TGTGCCTGGAGGCCCTATCGGGCTAGCGGGGGGTATGAGCAGTTCTTC. Its translation is CAWRPYRASGGYEQFF. This chain joins TRBV30 and TRBJ2-1, with 11 positions matching TRBD2. Germline-derived CDR1 and CDR2 are GTSNPN and SVGIG (reference sequence). Trimming at V came to 3 bases and at J to 8 bases, leaving 12 bases not matched to a gene. This CDR3 is built from 16 residues.

In nucleotides, the CDR3 is TGTGCCTGGATCGGGACAGGGGGTTACTATGGCTACACCTTC. This encodes CAWIGTGGYYGYTF. V and J are TRBV30 and TRBJ1-2; TRBD1 agrees at 11 bases. The CDR3 is made up of 14 amino acids. The V gene's germline CDR1 is GTSNPN and CDR2 SVGIG (reference sequence). V shed 4 bases, J shed 3 bases, and the junction held 4 bases outside the gene matches.

This clonotype was detected a few times. The chain joins TRBV27 to TRBJ1-2, with 8 bases lining up with TRBD1. The CDR3 totals 16 residues. With 3 bases clipped from V and 4 bases from J, the junction kept 10 bases outside the gene matches. Germline V gene sequence: CDR1 MNHEY, CDR2 SMNVEV (reference sequence). The CDR3 sequence is CASSFGQGRAGYGYTF. The CDR3 coding sequence is TGTGCCAGCAGTTTTGGACAGGGTAGGGCCGGCTATGGCTACACCTTC.

The chain combines TRBV27 with TRBJ1-1; tentatively, D is TRBD1 (6 bases). CDR3 length: 14 residues. Trimming left V 8 bases short and J 4 bases short, with 17 bases between. The germline gives CDR1 MNHEY, CDR2 SMNVEV (reference sequence). The CDR3 coding sequence is TGTGCCAGCGGGCAACAGGGAGACAGCACTGAAGCTTTCTTT. Protein sequence: CASGQQGDSTEAFF.

This clonotype was seen a handful of times. This chain links TRBV9 with TRBJ1-1, with D possibly matching TRBD1 (5 bases). CDR3 length: 13 amino acids. Germline loops: CDR1 SGDLS, CDR2 YYNGEE. The ends were cut back, 3 bases at V and 5 bases at J, with 11 bases in the middle. The CDR3 sequence: CASSAGAGTEAFF. The CDR3 nucleotides are TGTGCCAGCAGCGCCGGGGCCGGGACTGAAGCTTTCTTT.

The chain couples TRBV5-1 to TRBJ1-1, with TRBD1 matching 11 bases. With V trimmed by 0 bases and J by 5 bases, 6 bases remained unmatched. The CDR3 totals 16 residues. Germline V gene lookup returns CDR1 SGHRS and CDR2 YFSETQ. CDR3 residues: CASSLEGQGAYTEAFF. The CDR3 bases are TGCGCCAGCAGCTTGGAAGGACAGGGGGCGTATACTGAAGCTTTCTTT. Full variable domain (outside the CDR3, taken from reference TRBV5-1 and TRBJ1-1): KAGVTQTPRYLIKTRGQQVTLSCSPISGHRSVSWYQQTPGQGLQFLFEYFSETQRNKGNFPGRFSGRQFSNSRSEMNVSTLELGDSALYLCASSLEGQGAYTEAFFGQGTRLTVV.

At least ten counts were recorded for this clonotype. The V call is TRBV4-1, the J call TRBJ1-5; no definite D call. The germline gives CDR1 MGHRA, CDR2 YSYEKL. V shed 3 bases and J shed 3 bases, with 12 bases lying between them. The CDR3 spans 15 residues. The CDR3 region is CASSQFNSYNQPQHF. CDR3 nucleotide sequence: TGCGCCAGCAGCCAGTTTAACAGCTACAATCAGCCCCAGCATTTT.

This clonotype was counted between two and nine times. The J gene is TRBJ2-7, the V gene TRBV6-2 or TRBV6-3; possibly TRBD2 for D (5 bases). The CDR3 extends over 12 amino acids. Germline V CDR1 and CDR2: MNHEY, SVGEGT. V gave up 9 bases and J gave up 2 bases, with 11 bases separating them. CDR3 residues: CASMDGTYEQYF. The CDR3 nucleotides read TGTGCCAGTATGGACGGGACCTACGAGCAGTACTTC.

The rearrangement uses TRBV3-1 and TRBJ1-1; possible D gene TRBD1, 5 bases. The V and J ends lost 4 bases and 0 bases respectively, with 15 bases between them. CDR1 is LGHDT, CDR2 YNNKEL, per germline (reference sequence). The CDR3 is made up of 16 amino acids. DNA for the CDR3: TGTGCCAGCAGCCCGACCGACAGCCGCATGAACACTGAAGCTTTCTTT. Protein product: CASSPTDSRMNTEAFF. Based on the CDR3 plus reference TRBV3-1 and TRBJ1-1, the full variable domain is DTAVSQTPKYLVTQMGNDKSIKCEQNLGHDTMYWYKQDSKKFLKIMFSYNNKELIINETVPNRFSPKSPDKAHLNLHINSLELGDSAVYFCASSPTDSRMNTEAFFGQGTRLTVV.

This clonotype turned up a few times. The chain links TRBV7-9 to TRBJ1-2; D perhaps matches TRBD1 (5 bases). Germline V gene data show CDR1 as SEHNR and CDR2 as FQNEAQ (reference sequence). The V end was cut by 3 bases, the J end by 0 bases, with 8 bases between. The CDR3 has 14 amino acids. The DNA for the CDR3 is TGTGCCAGCAGCTTCCCGGGGGCTAACTATGGCTACACCTTC. Its translation is CASSFPGANYGYTF.

This clonotype appeared many times. The rearrangement joins TRBV6-5 to TRBJ2-1, with D possibly matching TRBD1 (5 bases). The CDR3 extends over 13 amino acids. V was trimmed by 2 bases and J by 5 bases, leaving 7 bases between them. Germline-derived CDR1 and CDR2 are MNHEY and SVGAGI. This CDR3 is CASSYGRDNEQFF. The CDR3 nucleotides read TGTGCCAGCAGTTACGGCAGGGACAATGAGCAGTTCTTC.

V usage is TRBV10-3 and J usage is TRBJ2-7, with 11 bases aligning to TRBD2. The CDR3 length is 16 residues. Germline CDR1 and CDR2: ENHRY and SYGVKD. With V trimmed by 4 bases and J by 2 bases, 7 bases remained unmatched. The DNA of the CDR3 is TGTGCCATCAGTGGGGCGAGGGGACTAGCGGCCTACGAGCAGTACTTC. It is translated as CAISGARGLAAYEQYF.

This clonotype was detected only a few times. This rearrangement joins TRBV6-5 to TRBJ2-7; 10 bases line up with TRBD2. This CDR3 comprises 15 residues. V dropped 2 bases and J dropped 2; count of bases not matched to a gene: 3. Germline CDR1 is MNHEY and CDR2 is SVGAGI. The CDR3 region is CASSYRTSGTYEQYF. The CDR3 DNA is TGTGCCAGCAGTTACAGGACTAGCGGTACCTACGAGCAGTACTTC.

Only a few counts were recorded for this clonotype. This chain uses TRBV4-1 with TRBJ2-1; the D gene is possibly TRBD2 (6 bases). The CDR3 is 17 amino acids. V lost 4 bases to trimming and J lost 2 bases, with 18 bases between them. Germline V lookup: CDR1 MGHRA, CDR2 YSYEKL. The CDR3 DNA is TGCGCCAGCAGCCGCTACACTAGCATTAGTCCCTACAATGAGCAGTTCTTC. This gives the protein CASSRYTSISPYNEQFF.

Many counts were recorded for this clonotype. V and J are TRBV25-1 and TRBJ1-6, with a tentative D call TRBD1 (6 bases). Trimming removed 4 bases from V and 8 bases from J, with 12 bases in between. Germline V gene data show CDR1 as MGHDK and CDR2 as SYGVNS. The CDR3 length is 14 residues. DNA for the CDR3: TGTGCCAGCAGTGGTACAGGGTCGGATTCACCCCTCCACTTT. It yields the protein CASSGTGSDSPLHF.

In this sample, this clonotype turned up many times. The gene calls are TRBV7-9 and TRBJ1-1; 11 bases match TRBD1. This CDR3 contains 15 residues. The V segment lost 4 bases and the J segment 1 base; nucleotides outside the gene matches: 2. Germline-derived CDR1 and CDR2 are SEHNR and FQNEAQ (reference sequence). Here the CDR3 DNA reads TGTGCCAGCAGCTGGACAGGGGGCTGGAACACTGAAGCTTTCTTT. This codes for CASSWTGGWNTEAFF.

At least ten counts were recorded for this clonotype. The CDR3 sequence is CAWSTGGGIQETQYF. CDR3 nucleotides: TGTGCCTGGAGTACCGGCGGGGGTATCCAAGAGACCCAGTACTTC. V usage is TRBV30 and J usage is TRBJ2-5, with 7 bases identical to TRBD2. The CDR3 is 15 amino acids. V lost 2 bases and J lost 1; bases outside the gene matches: 7. Per the germline V gene, CDR1 is GTSNPN and CDR2 is SVGIG (reference sequence).

This clonotype was recorded many times. The chain links TRBV6-6 to TRBJ1-1, with unresolved D. Trimming left V 6 bases short and J 5 bases short, with 13 bases between. The CDR3 has 13 amino acids. The germline V gene has CDR1 MNHNY and CDR2 SVGAGI (reference sequence). The DNA for the CDR3 is TGTGCCAGCAGCCCATATATGAGTACTGAAGCTTTCTTT. It codes for CASSPYMSTEAFF.